This T cell receptor (beta chain) was documented in a study of sequential checkpoint blockade in melanoma (dated by TCRdb to the late 2010s). Regarding the research as a whole: Using 1:1 randomization, the trial assigned patients either to first-line nivolumab followed by ipilimumab (arm A) or to ipilimumab followed by nivolumab (arm B). Maintenance nivolumab came after both trial sequences. TCRbeta immunosequencing was performed on DNA from roughly 99 pretreatment melanoma tumor samples. For about two dozen patients, matched tumor biopsies were obtained before treatment and at week 13, following single-agent nivolumab (arm A) or ipilimumab (arm B). The same lesion was the source of 75% to 90% of the matched pre- and post-treatment tumor biopsy pairs. Study-wide findings and limitations: Among patients in the nivolumab-first arm (arm A), tumor TIL clonality before treatment was associated with response (P = .04). Patients whose tumor T-cell fraction and clonality increased by week 13 were about 30 times more likely to achieve clinical benefit. PD-L1 staining and CD8+ T-cell counts correlated with tumor T-cell fraction and clonality, whereas mutational load did not. Small sample sizes and reduced statistical power limited the analyses of tumor T-cell fraction within each arm. The model for predicting response that combines TCR metrics with mutation burden needs to be validated in larger, independent patient cohorts.

The immunoSEQ Assay was used to immunosequence TCRbeta CDR3 regions from genomic DNA. Before high-throughput sequencing, the genomic DNA was amplified using bias-controlled multiplex PCR. The authors processed their data as follows. To quantify the absolute abundance of each unique TCRbeta CDR3 region, the sequences were collapsed and filtered. Clonality was defined as 1 minus Pielou's evenness and was calculated using productive rearrangements only. Tumor T-cell fraction was computed by normalizing TCRbeta template counts to usable DNA, estimated from several housekeeping genes. A previously published method was used to identify clones with significantly greater frequencies in on-treatment samples than in baseline samples. Held by TCRdb, this immuneACCESS table contains in-frame sequences only and omits some clones. Under half of the omission traces to an unresolved V gene where checked; the cause of the rest is unknown. D and trimming were read from the DNA, whereas the V and J calls and clone size are those reported in that table. This sample lists under 6,000 clones; roughly a quarter were detected once. Over 20% of the sample is taken by the ten largest.

Points on this clone: It has no known antigen specificity. Base qualities are not provided; no much larger clone lies one nucleotide away.

Trimming accounts for 4 bases at V and 5 bases at J, while the number of junction bases matched to no gene is 7. The germline V gene gives CDR1 as SGDLS and CDR2 as YYNGEE. Including cysteine and phenylalanine, the CDR3 has 14 amino acids. Only the CDR3 region is kept as DNA, spanning 42 bases read in frame from base 1. The treatment or condition label, as the study defines it: randomized to nivolumab then ipilimumab (arm A) or the reverse (arm B). Prior DNA-damaging chemotherapy had not been received by any trial patient. CheckMate 064, a randomized, open-label phase II trial of sequential checkpoint blockade, was the source of the samples, all of which came from patients with melanoma. Tumor TCR sequencing used genomic DNA from formalin-fixed paraffin-embedded (FFPE) tissue samples.

This clonotype was obtained from a human donor with melanoma. Sequencing used tumor tissue (inferred from file names), obtained from a patient given nivolumab and ipilimumab in sequence. This sequence uses TRBV9 and TRBJ2-5, with 8 bases in between that match TRBD1. The bases read TGTGCCAGCAGCAATGGACAGGGACGGGAGACCCAGTACTTC. Its amino acids are CASSNGQGRETQYF.